The following is a T cell receptor (beta chain) sequence with its context. Profiling relied on immunoSEQ multiplex PCR, and the TCRdb table lists in-frame clones only, not all of them. The sample holds some 50,000 clones, 80% to 95% seen once. The CDR3 loop spans 17 amino acids. Deletions cut 6 bases from V and 0 bases from J, with 19 bases between. Per the germline V gene, CDR1 is ENHRY and CDR2 is SYGVKD. The data were taken from a study of T cell changes during pregnancy in multiple sclerosis. Sequencing was performed on CD8+ T cells from peripheral blood mononuclear cells, taken in the second trimester of pregnancy. This sequence was found in a female donor with multiple sclerosis, enrolled in a pregnancy study. The chain recombines TRBV10-3 with TRBJ2-3; D may be TRBD2 (6 bases). This CDR3 is CAIRVGLLAQSTDTQYF. CDR3 bases: TGTGCCATCAGGGTTGGGCTCCTAGCGCAAAGCACAGATACGCAGTATTTT.